These T cell receptor beta chains were read from a single sample in a study of T cells after posttransplantation cyclophosphamide. Assay used: immunoSEQ multiplex PCR; TCRdb lists only in-frame clones, some missing. The sample lists some 9,200 clones; 85% to 90% were seen once. The sequencing sample was made of memory CD4+ T cells sorted from PBMCs. These receptors all come from a woman aged 55-69 years in good health, CMV-negative, and a related stem cell transplant donor. Each CDR3 is given with its conserved first and last residue. The D gene is left open where the match is weak. A clone size is listed for some rows: how often the clone was seen (once, few, many), or a class if it is expanded.

>-|TRBJ1-2|TRBV6-5|-
CASSYSRTVYGYTF
TGTGCCAGCAGTTATAGTCGGACAGTCTATGGCTACACCTTC
>few|TRBJ2-3|TRBV6-1|TRBD2
CASSERAGGPSTDTQYF
TGTGCCAGCAGTGAAAGGGCGGGAGGGCCAAGCACAGATACGCAGTATTTT
>-|TRBJ2-1|TRBV28|-
CASTPQPTGFDSGLYNEQFF
TGTGCCAGCACCCCTCAGCCGACAGGGTTCGATAGCGGCCTCTACAATGAGCAGTTCTTC
>-|TRBJ1-5|TRBV6-1|-
CASSERGGSNQPQHF
TGTGCCAGCAGTGAAAGGGGAGGGAGCAATCAGCCCCAGCATTTT
>-|TRBJ1-3|TRBV13|TRBD1
CASSIRQGRSGNTIYF
TGTGCCAGCAGCATACGACAGGGGAGGTCTGGAAACACCATATATTTT
>-|TRBJ2-3|TRBV28|-
CASGGGGTDTQYF
TGTGCCAGCGGAGGGGGCGGGACAGATACGCAGTATTTT
>-|TRBJ2-5|TRBV10-3|TRBD2
CAISESTSGQETQYF
TGTGCCATCAGTGAGTCCACTAGCGGACAAGAGACCCAGTACTTC
>-|TRBJ1-5|TRBV28|-
CASSRPDRFRPQHF
TGTGCCAGCAGCCGGCCGGACAGATTTCGTCCCCAGCATTTT
>-|TRBJ2-3|TRBV7-3|TRBD2
CASSETSGGDGTDTQYF
TGTGCCAGCAGCGAGACTAGCGGGGGGGATGGCACAGATACGCAGTATTTT
>-|TRBJ1-5|TRBV21-1|-
CASSKAEDRAPNQPQHF
TGTGCCAGCAGCAAAGCAGAAGACAGGGCTCCCAATCAGCCCCAGCATTTT
>-|TRBJ1-1|TRBV19|-
CASTKRSRVDTEAFF
TGTGCCAGTACCAAACGGTCCAGGGTCGACACTGAAGCTTTCTTT
>-|TRBJ1-5|TRBV27|-
CSSSHTGNQPQHF
TGTTCCAGCAGCCACACAGGGAATCAGCCCCAGCATTTT
>-|TRBJ2-7|TRBV19|TRBD2
CASSSGTNSYEQYF
TGTGCCAGTAGTTCCGGGACTAACTCCTACGAGCAGTACTTC
>once|TRBJ2-7|TRBV30|TRBD1
CAWRTPGTGPRSYEQYF
TGTGCCTGGAGGACACCCGGGACAGGGCCAAGATCCTACGAGCAGTACTTC
>once|TRBJ2-5|TRBV2|TRBD2
CASSEAPAGVQETQYF
TGTGCCAGCAGTGAAGCGCCGGCGGGGGTCCAAGAGACCCAGTACTTC
>-|TRBJ1-5|TRBV7-2|-
CASSSSRAFAPYSNQPQHF
TGTGCCAGCAGCTCCTCGAGGGCTTTCGCTCCATATAGCAATCAGCCCCAGCATTTT
>-|TRBJ1-5|TRBV5-6|-
CASSFGPKAQHF
TGTGCCAGCAGCTTTGGGCCCAAGGCCCAGCATTTT
>-|TRBJ1-3|TRBV7-2|-
CASSNRVTGNTIYF
TGTGCCAGCAGCAACAGGGTTACTGGAAACACCATATATTTT
>once|TRBJ1-2|TRBV9|-
CASSPDFGGTYGYTF
TGTGCCAGCAGCCCAGACTTTGGCGGGACCTATGGCTACACCTTC
>-|TRBJ2-3|TRBV29-1|TRBD1
CSETGGDTQYF
TGCAGCGAAACAGGGGGAGATACGCAGTATTTT
>-|TRBJ1-2|TRBV5-6|-
CASSLRGRGGGYTF
TGTGCCAGCAGCTTGAGGGGTAGAGGGGGAGGCTACACCTTC
>-|TRBJ2-7|TRBV7-9|TRBD1
CASSWGTGSYEQYF
TGTGCCAGCAGCTGGGGGACAGGCAGCTACGAGCAGTACTTC
>-|TRBJ1-2|TRBV7-9|-
CASSKTASTSNYGYTF
TGTGCCAGCAGCAAGACAGCATCCACTTCTAACTATGGCTACACCTTC
>-|TRBJ2-7|TRBV7-3|TRBD1
CASSQTGGARPYF
TGTGCCAGCAGCCAAACAGGGGGCGCTCGCCCGTACTTC
>-|TRBJ1-1|TRBV28|-
CASSFVGDGTEAFF
TGTGCCAGCAGTTTCGTAGGGGATGGCACTGAAGCTTTCTTT
>once|TRBJ1-4|TRBV7-8|-
CASSQLKHATNEKLFF
TGTGCCAGCAGCCAATTAAAACACGCAACTAATGAAAAACTGTTTTTT
>-|TRBJ2-3|TRBV4-2|TRBD2
CASSQDSLRGFTDTQYF
TGTGCCAGCAGCCAAGATTCGCTGCGGGGGTTCACAGATACGCAGTATTTT
>once|TRBJ2-7|TRBV4-2|TRBD2
CASSQLAGGGEQYF
TGTGCCAGCAGCCAACTAGCGGGAGGGGGCGAGCAGTACTTC
>few|TRBJ2-1|TRBV7-2|-
CASSLRTRSNEQFF
TGTGCCAGCAGCTTGAGGACACGGAGTAATGAGCAGTTCTTC
>-|TRBJ2-2|TRBV19|TRBD2
CASSPPGGGEFRFHTGELFF
TGTGCCAGTAGTCCCCCGGGGGGAGGGGAATTCAGATTCCACACCGGGGAGCTGTTTTTT
>once|TRBJ1-5|TRBV19|-
CASSKPLGRVNQPQHF
TGTGCCAGTAGCAAGCCCCTGGGGAGGGTAAATCAGCCCCAGCATTTT
>-|TRBJ2-7|TRBV28|TRBD1
CASSLGRSRGPGGIYEQYF
TGTGCCAGCAGTTTGGGGAGATCACGCGGGCCAGGGGGAATCTACGAGCAGTACTTC
>-|TRBJ1-4|TRBV6-1|-
CASRTAKNEKLFF
TGTGCCAGCAGGACAGCCAAGAATGAAAAACTGTTTTTT
>-|TRBJ2-5|TRBV19|-
CASSIRNSQRGSQYF
TGTGCCAGTAGTATACGGAACTCCCAAAGAGGATCCCAGTACTTC
>-|TRBJ1-5|TRBV6-6|TRBD1
CASSYSSGGFQPQHF
TGTGCCAGCAGTTACTCTTCAGGGGGCTTTCAGCCCCAGCATTTT
>-|TRBJ1-6|TRBV5-1|-
CASSRSPGNSPLHF
TGCGCCAGCAGCCGTTCCCCGGGGAATTCACCCCTCCACTTT
>-|TRBJ1-2|TRBV19|-
CASNTLYGYTF
TGTGCCAGCAACACCCTCTATGGCTACACCTTC
>-|TRBJ1-5|TRBV7-8|TRBD1
CASSQGQVGNQPQHF
TGTGCCAGCAGCCAGGGACAGGTGGGCAATCAGCCCCAGCATTTT
>-|TRBJ2-3|TRBV5-1|TRBD2
CASSSTWRGVSDTQYF
TGCGCCAGCAGCTCCACTTGGCGGGGGGTCTCAGATACGCAGTATTTT
>-|TRBJ1-5|TRBV2|TRBD1
CASSEAGPGQENHF
TGTGCCAGCAGTGAAGCGGGCCCGGGACAGGAGAATCATTTT
>-|TRBJ2-5|TRBV6-1|TRBD2
CASSDRGGETQYF
TGTGCCAGCAGTGATCGCGGGGGGGAGACCCAGTACTTC
>-|TRBJ1-3|TRBV28|-
CASSFLRNTIYF
TGTGCCAGCAGTTTTTTACGGAACACCATATATTTT
>-|TRBJ1-6|TRBV7-9|-
CASSLSSGVANSPLHF
TGTGCCAGCAGCTTAAGTTCAGGGGTAGCGAATTCACCCCTCCACTTT
>-|TRBJ1-2|TRBV6-5|TRBD1
CASKGQNYGYTF
TGTGCCAGCAAGGGACAGAACTATGGCTACACCTTC
>-|TRBJ1-2|TRBV2|-
CASNNPGGNYGYTF
TGTGCCAGCAACAACCCAGGCGGGAACTATGGCTACACCTTC
>-|TRBJ1-1|TRBV5-8|-
CASSLQKILNTEAFF
TGTGCCAGCAGCCTTCAGAAAATACTGAACACTGAAGCTTTCTTT
>-|TRBJ2-5|TRBV15|TRBD2
CATSRAELAGSETQYF
TGTGCCACCAGCAGAGCTGAACTAGCGGGGTCGGAGACCCAGTACTTC